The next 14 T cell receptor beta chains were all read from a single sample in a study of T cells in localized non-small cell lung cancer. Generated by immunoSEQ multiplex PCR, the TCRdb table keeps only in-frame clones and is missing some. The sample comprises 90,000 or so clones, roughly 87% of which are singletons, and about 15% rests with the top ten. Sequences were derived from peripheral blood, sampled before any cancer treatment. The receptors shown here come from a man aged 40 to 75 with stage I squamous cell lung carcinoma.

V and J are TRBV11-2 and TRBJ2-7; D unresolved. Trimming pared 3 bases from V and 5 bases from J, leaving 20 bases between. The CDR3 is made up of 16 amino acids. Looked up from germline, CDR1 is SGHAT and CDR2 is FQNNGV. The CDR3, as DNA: TGTGCCAGCAGCTTGAGCCGTTATCGAAAGGGCCACGAGCAGTACTTC. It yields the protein CASSLSRYRKGHEQYF.

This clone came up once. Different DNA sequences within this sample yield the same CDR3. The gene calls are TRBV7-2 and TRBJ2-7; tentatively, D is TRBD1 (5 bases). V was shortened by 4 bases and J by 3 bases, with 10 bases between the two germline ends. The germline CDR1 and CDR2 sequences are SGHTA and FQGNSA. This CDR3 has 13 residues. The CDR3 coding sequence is TGTGCCAGCAGCTCCTCCCAGGGCTACGAGCAGTACTTC. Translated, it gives CASSSSQGYEQYF.

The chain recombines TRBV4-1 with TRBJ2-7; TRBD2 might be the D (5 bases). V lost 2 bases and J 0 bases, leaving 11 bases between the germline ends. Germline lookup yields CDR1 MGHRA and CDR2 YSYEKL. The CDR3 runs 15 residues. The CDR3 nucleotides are TGCGCCAGCAGCCAATTAGAGGGTATCTCCTACGAGCAGTACTTC. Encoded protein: CASSQLEGISYEQYF.

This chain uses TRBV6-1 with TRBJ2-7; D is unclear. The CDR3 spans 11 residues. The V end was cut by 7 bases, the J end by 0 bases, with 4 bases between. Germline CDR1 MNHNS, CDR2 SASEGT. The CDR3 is CASTDSYEQYF. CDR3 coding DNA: TGTGCCAGCACCGACTCCTACGAGCAGTACTTC.

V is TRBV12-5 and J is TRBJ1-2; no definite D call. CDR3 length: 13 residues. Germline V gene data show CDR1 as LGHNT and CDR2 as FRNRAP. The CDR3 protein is CALNPPGSYGYTF. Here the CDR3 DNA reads TGTGCCCTCAATCCCCCGGGGTCCTATGGCTACACCTTC.

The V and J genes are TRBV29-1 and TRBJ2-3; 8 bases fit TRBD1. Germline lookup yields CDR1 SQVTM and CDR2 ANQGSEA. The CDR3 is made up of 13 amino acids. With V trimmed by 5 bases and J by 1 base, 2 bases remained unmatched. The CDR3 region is CSVTTGGTDTQYF. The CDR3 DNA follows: TGCAGCGTTACGACAGGGGGCACAGATACGCAGTATTTT.

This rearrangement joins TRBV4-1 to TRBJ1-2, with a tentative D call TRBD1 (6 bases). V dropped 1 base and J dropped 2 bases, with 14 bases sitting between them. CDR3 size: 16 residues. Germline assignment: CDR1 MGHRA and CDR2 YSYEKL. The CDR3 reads CASSQGPTGENYGYTF. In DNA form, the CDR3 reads TGCGCCAGCAGCCAAGGACCGACAGGTGAAAACTATGGCTACACCTTC.

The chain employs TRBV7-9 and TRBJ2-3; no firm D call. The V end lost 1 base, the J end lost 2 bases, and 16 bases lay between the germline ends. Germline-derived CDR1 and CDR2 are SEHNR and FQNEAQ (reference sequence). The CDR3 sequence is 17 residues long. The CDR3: CASSLGWARRPTDTQYF. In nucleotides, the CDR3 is TGTGCCAGCAGCTTAGGATGGGCCAGAAGACCCACAGATACGCAGTATTTT.

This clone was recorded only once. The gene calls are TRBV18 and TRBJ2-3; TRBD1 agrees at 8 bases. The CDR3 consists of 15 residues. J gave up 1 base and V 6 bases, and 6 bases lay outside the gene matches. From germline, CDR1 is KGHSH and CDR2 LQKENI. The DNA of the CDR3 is TGTGCCAGCTCTCGGACAGGGTCTGGCACAGATACGCAGTATTTT. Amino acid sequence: CASSRTGSGTDTQYF. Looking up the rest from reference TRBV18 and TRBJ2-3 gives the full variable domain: NAGVMQNPRHLVRRRGQEARLRCSPMKGHSHVYWYRQLPEEGLKFMVYLQKENIIDESGMPKERFSAEFPKEGPSILRIQQVVRGDSAAYFCASSRTGSGTDTQYFGPGTRLTVL.

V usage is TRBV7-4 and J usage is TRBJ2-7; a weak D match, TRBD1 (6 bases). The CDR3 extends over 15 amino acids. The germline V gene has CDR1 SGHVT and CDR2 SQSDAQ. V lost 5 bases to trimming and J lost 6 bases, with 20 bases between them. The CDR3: CASSILTRDTLEQYF. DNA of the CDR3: TGTGCCAGCAGCATCCTAACCCGGGACACCCTCGAGCAGTACTTC. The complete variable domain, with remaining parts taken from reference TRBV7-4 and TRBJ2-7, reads GAGVSQSPRYKVAKRGRDVALRCDSISGHVTLYWYRQTLGQGSEVLTYSQSDAQRDKSGRPSGRFSAERPERSVSTLKIQRTEQGDSAVYLCASSILTRDTLEQYFGPGTRLTVT.

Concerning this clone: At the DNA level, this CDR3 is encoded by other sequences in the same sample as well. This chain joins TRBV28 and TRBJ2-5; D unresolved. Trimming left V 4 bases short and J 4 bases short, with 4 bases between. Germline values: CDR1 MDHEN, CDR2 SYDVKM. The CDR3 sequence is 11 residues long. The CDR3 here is CASSSRETQYF. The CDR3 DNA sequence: TGTGCCAGCAGTTCCAGAGAGACCCAGTACTTC.

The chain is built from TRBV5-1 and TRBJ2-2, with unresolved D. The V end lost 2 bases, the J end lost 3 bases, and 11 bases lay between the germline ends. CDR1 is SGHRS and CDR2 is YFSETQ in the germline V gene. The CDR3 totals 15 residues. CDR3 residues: CASSFTGPDTGELFF. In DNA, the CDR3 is TGCGCCAGCAGCTTTACCGGGCCAGACACCGGGGAGCTGTTTTTT.

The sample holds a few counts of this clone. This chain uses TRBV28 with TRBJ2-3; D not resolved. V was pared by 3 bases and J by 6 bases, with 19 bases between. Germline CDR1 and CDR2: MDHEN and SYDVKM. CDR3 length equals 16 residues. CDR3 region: CASSFWGRLSDDTQYF. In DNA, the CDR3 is TGTGCCAGCAGTTTTTGGGGTAGATTATCAGATGATACGCAGTATTTT.

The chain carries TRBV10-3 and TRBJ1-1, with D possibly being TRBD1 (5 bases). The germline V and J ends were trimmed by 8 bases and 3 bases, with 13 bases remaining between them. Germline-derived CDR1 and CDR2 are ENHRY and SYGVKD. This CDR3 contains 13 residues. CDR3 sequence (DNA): TGTGCCATCGCTAAGGCAGGGCACACTGAAGCTTTCTTT. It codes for CAIAKAGHTEAFF.